A single T cell receptor beta chain is shown here with its context. Its specific antigen is unknown. Within one base of it there is no much larger clone, and no base qualities were kept. V trim: 1 base; J trim: 4 bases; unmatched bases: 4. From the cysteine through the phenylalanine, the CDR3 covers 16 amino acids. Here the CDR3 DNA is all that survives: 48 bases in frame from base 1. The germline V gene yields MGHRA for CDR1 and YSYEKL for CDR2. Libraries were constructed by the immunoSEQ multiplex PCR assay. For the multiplex PCR, a mixture combining 60 forward primers for TCR Vbeta segments and 13 reverse primers for TCR Jbeta segments was used. The CDR3 region of rearranged TCR beta genes was amplified from genomic DNA by a multiplex PCR assay. Amplified TCR beta libraries were sequenced as 87-base-pair reads on the Illumina HiSeq System. Per the source publication's procedure: In a later analysis, some 80 million unique TCR beta chains were counted across the roughly 670 repertoires, and around 11 million of these chains were shared by at least two donors. To remove PCR and sequencing errors, raw reads were error-corrected and collapsed into unique sequences using a nearest-neighbor algorithm that merged closely related sequences. Alignment of CDR3 sequences to IMGT reference sequences was used to assign V, D and J gene segments. For a sequence to be retained, a match of at least six nucleotides to both a V gene segment and a J gene segment was required. Rearrangements were called productive when the CDR3 lacked stop codons and stayed in frame with V and J; all others were non-productive. CDR3 was defined according to IMGT convention as the region running from the second conserved V-encoded cysteine to the conserved J-encoded phenylalanine. In an earlier analysis of around 570 of the donors, sequences lacking an unambiguous match to a single V gene segment were excluded. An earlier analysis of under 750 of the donors called V segments functional above 56.7% productive rearrangements and segregating when the between-donor standard deviation exceeded 5%. A statistical classification framework was built for diagnosing cytomegalovirus status from the catalog of TCR beta chain sequences. V and J gene assignment, in a later analysis, came from comparing TCR nucleotide sequences with IMGT/GENE-DB human TR gene sequences. Using the TCRdist pipeline, a later analysis assigned CDR3 sequences along with most-parsimonious VDJ recombination scenarios. In a later analysis, every TCR beta chain was defined by the combination of its CDR3 amino acid sequence and its V-gene family, and reads without a unique V-gene family were dropped. As a way to deal with suspected cross-contamination and a sequencing artifact, a later analysis dropped 450 to 600 nucleotide sequences that were highly shared and had low generation probability. A later analysis calculated a clonal expansion index for each public chain from normalized within-repertoire ranks of inferred template counts. Generation probabilities in a later analysis came from a VDJ recombination model fitted to out-of-frame rearrangements, and those results were checked against IGoR. Hypergeometric tests were used in a later analysis to score TCR-TCR, TCR-HLA and TCR-CMV co-occurrence, with a repertoire-size bias correction applied to the TCR pairs. A later analysis estimated false discovery rates by permuting HLA or CMV assignments 20 times. In a later analysis, co-occurring TCRs were grouped using DBSCAN, with TCRdist sequence similarity added in when clustering inside HLA-allele-positive subsets. For co-occurrence clustering, repertoires with fewer than 30,000 or more than 120,000 public chains were excluded, along with roughly five repertoires with anomalous nucleotide sharing. This immuneACCESS table, as held by TCRdb, lists in-frame sequences with V and J called but not all clones. Of the missing ones, under half trace to an unresolved V gene in checked studies; the others have no known cause. That table furnishes V, J and clone size, whereas the DNA furnished D and trimming. The sample table contains around 110,000 clones; only one count was recorded for around three fifths of them. The ten biggest clones cover under 9.5% of the sample.

In total, over 600 healthy bone marrow donors made up the cohort. At the time of sampling, all cohort members were nominally healthy, though unrecorded immune exposures were likely present. The donor tested CMV seropositive, placing the donor among the 289 seropositive members of the cohort. Each donor provided a peripheral blood sample, and peripheral blood mononuclear cells were used for TCR beta sequencing. Genomic DNA was extracted from the blood cell samples with the Qiagen DNeasy Blood Extraction Kit. The data were taken from a study of cytomegalovirus exposure and HLA in healthy donors (dated by TCRdb to about 2017). Study-wide context: An earlier analysis of about 530 of the donors reported 250 to 350 Gb of sequence data and 90 million to 120 million unique TCR beta sequences obtained from some 170 million T cells. The study used immunosequencing to profile the T cell repertoires of approximately 630 subjects and linked those repertoires to cytomegalovirus serostatus. The number of donors typed differed by locus, with about 629-640 for A, B, C, DRB1 and DQB1, 522 for DQA1, 600 to 610 for DPA1, and approximately 470 for DPB1. The study combined high-throughput TCR immunosequencing, statistical association of individual TCRs with disease status, and machine learning to predict cytomegalovirus infection status. The study aimed to test whether cataloging public T cell receptors could reveal signatures of past pathogen exposure. In an earlier analysis of roughly 600 of the donors, high-throughput TCR beta sequencing was used to judge whether each TCR beta V gene segment behaved as functional or pseudogenic. Because of strong linkage in the cohort, roughly five DR-DQ haplotypes were treated as single units for association and clustering. Along with the 666-subject first cohort, a separate validation cohort of about 110 different subjects was used. In the later analysis, no new phenotypic data were used to find candidate immune exposures; instead, reliance was placed on TCR beta sequences and their occurrence across donors. All discovery cohort repertoires had been generated using a single sequencing platform. In a later genetic analysis, genome-wide SNP genotypes for about three fifths of the 666 donors were used, and that subset was treated as a discovery cohort. On average, 235,054 unique TCR beta nucleotide sequences were sequenced per donor among 300 to 500 genotyped donors of the cohort, with around 19% of those sequences being non-productive. The genetic ancestry cluster associated with self-reported Caucasian donors included over 80% of the 398 genotyped donors. Alongside the repertoire data, information on donor age, sex, ethnicity and CMV serostatus was compiled. About 280 gigabases of sequencing data and about 92 million unique TCR sequences made up an early release that covered approximately 650 HLA-typed donors. A later analysis re-analyzed previously published TCR beta repertoires from roughly 600 donors and added high-resolution HLA genotyping to study TCR occurrence patterns. Both class I and class II loci were covered by HLA typing, at four-digit resolution. Study-level results and caveats: Linkage disequilibrium might explain the correlated functional status among segregating V segments, but an unknown experimental factor could not be excluded. A later analysis found that HLA-associated TCR beta chains were more clonally expanded and had lower generation probabilities than equally common non-associated chains. At a false discovery rate of 0.05, a later analysis linked under 20,000 TCR beta sequences to specific HLA alleles. A cluster of highly shared sequence variants was judged likely to be a technical artifact of the sequencing pipeline. The classifier was reported to diagnose cytomegalovirus status with high specificity and sensitivity in both the original cohort and the validation cohort. According to a later analysis, parvovirus B19, influenza, CMV and Epstein-Barr virus appeared linked to several top co-occurrence clusters. Assigning TCR associations to individual alleles was difficult when HLA alleles, especially DR and DQ, strongly co-occurred. In vitro tests confirmed that three of the cytomegalovirus-associated TCR beta chains recognize cytomegalovirus antigens. Immune exposure information for the cohort was limited to CMV serostatus. V-gene and J-gene trimming of TCR beta chains was associated with a missense DCLRE1C variant in a later genetic analysis, and the association was replicated in an independent cohort. The earlier analysis of approximately 540 of the donors excluded 15 to 20 rarely observed V segments, including chromosome 9 orphons, because counts were too low. In this cohort, only TCR beta chains were sequenced, and detectable features were limited by the absence of alpha or paired-chain data. According to a later analysis, TCR association rates differed among HLA loci, with DRB1 alleles showing the most associated TCRs and HLA-C alleles showing the fewest. Presence/absence analyses assumed roughly uniform sequencing depth across donors, an assumption that may not hold. Broadly in line with IMGT annotations, most TCR beta V segments showed up in productive rearrangements about 90% or about 30% of the time in an earlier analysis of 587 of the donors. The authors suggested that the approach could potentially be generalized to other disease states and immunological phenotypes. According to a later genetic analysis, donors in an Asian-associated ancestry cluster had fewer N-insertions in productive TCRs than the approximately 650-donor mean. Because HLA typing was unavailable for some donors at each locus, only the typed subset was used in association tests. Because the 87-base-pair reads could not distinguish some IMGT-functional V segments, including TRBV6-2 and TRBV6-3, those segments were excluded. A total of 164 TCR beta chains were listed by the study as associated with cytomegalovirus. While some public TCRs were present in many individuals, most TCR sequences turned up only very rarely across donors. A further reported finding was that TCR beta sequences accurately predicted the HLA-A and HLA-B alleles for most subjects in the first cohort. In a later analysis, most CMV-associated TCR beta chains were found to appear HLA-restricted, with HLA associations seemingly driven largely by CMV exposure.

The TCR was taken from a middle-aged woman in good health and CMV-seropositive. Recombination connected TRBV4-1 to TRBJ2-1, with TRBD2 matching 10 junction bases. Sequencing was performed on PBMCs. The DNA reads TGCGCCAGCAGCCAAGGGGTGGGACTAGCGTACAATGAGCAGTTCTTC. Translated, this is CASSQGVGLAYNEQFF.